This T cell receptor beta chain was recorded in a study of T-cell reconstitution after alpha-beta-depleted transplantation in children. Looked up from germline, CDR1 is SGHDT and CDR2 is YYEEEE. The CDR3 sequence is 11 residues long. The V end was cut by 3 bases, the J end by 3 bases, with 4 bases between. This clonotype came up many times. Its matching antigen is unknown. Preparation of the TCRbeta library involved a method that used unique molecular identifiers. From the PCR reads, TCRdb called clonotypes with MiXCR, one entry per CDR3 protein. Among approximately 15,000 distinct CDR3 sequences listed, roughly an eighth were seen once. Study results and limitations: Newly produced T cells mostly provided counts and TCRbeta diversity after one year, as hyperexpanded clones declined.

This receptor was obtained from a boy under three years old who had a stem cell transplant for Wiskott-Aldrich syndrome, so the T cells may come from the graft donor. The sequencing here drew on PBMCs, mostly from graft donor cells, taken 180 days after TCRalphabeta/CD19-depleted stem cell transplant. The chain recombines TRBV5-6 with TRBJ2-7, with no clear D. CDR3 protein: CASSSYYEQYF. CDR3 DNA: TGTGCCAGCAGCTCCTACTACGAGCAGTACTTC.